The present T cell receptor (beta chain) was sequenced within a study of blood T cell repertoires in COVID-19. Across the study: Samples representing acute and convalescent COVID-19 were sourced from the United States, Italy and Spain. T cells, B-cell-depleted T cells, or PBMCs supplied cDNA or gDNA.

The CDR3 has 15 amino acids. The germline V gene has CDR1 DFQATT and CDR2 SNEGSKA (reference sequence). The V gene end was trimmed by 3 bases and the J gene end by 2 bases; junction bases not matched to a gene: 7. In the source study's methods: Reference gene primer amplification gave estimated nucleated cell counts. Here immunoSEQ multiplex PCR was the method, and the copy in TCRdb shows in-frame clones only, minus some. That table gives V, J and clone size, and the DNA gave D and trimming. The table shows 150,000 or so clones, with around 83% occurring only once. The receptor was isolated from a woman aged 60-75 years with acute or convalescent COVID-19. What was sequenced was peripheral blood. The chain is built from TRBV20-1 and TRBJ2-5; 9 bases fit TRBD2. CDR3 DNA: TGCAGTGCTAGTCATAGCGGGGGCGTACAAGAGACCCAGTACTTC. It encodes CSASHSGGVQETQYF.